A selection of T cell receptor beta chains follows, all from one sample in a study of beta chain features in type 1 diabetes. TCRdb's copy holds only in-frame clones and misses some; the assay was immunoSEQ multiplex PCR. The sample includes about half a million clones, approximately 10% of them seen just once. The sequenced sample consisted of naive CD4+ T cells from blood. Receptors were obtained from a young woman in good health. CDR3s include the opening cysteine and the closing phenylalanine or tryptophan. The order of the fields is V gene, J gene, CDR3 protein.

>TRBV11-3|TRBJ2-7
CASSLGGSSEQYF
>TRBV7-8|TRBJ1-1
CASREQGPASEAFF
>TRBV13|TRBJ1-5
CASSLLGREYNQPQHF
>TRBV21-1|TRBJ2-1
CASSNRCSYNEQFF
>TRBV6-5|TRBJ2-4
CASSYRDGRIQYF
>TRBV5-1|TRBJ1-6
CASSMSGADSPLHF
>TRBV18|TRBJ2-5
CASSPGANQETQYF
>TRBV7-9|TRBJ1-2
CASSSRWDYGYTF
>TRBV9|TRBJ2-3
CASSVGGHRLGWDTQYF
>TRBV29-1|TRBJ2-2
CSVVGGPNTGELFF
>TRBV9|TRBJ1-1
CASSVALQGITEAFF
>TRBV7-2|TRBJ2-1
CASSRGLRDEQFF
>TRBV7-9|TRBJ2-1
CASSPWVGGRAYNEQFF
>TRBV9|TRBJ1-2
CASGRDSYYGYTF
>TRBV27|TRBJ1-6
CASSPGVFNSPLHF
>TRBV5-1|TRBJ1-5
CASSLQGGINQPQHF
>TRBV18|TRBJ2-1
CASSPRDRANEQFF